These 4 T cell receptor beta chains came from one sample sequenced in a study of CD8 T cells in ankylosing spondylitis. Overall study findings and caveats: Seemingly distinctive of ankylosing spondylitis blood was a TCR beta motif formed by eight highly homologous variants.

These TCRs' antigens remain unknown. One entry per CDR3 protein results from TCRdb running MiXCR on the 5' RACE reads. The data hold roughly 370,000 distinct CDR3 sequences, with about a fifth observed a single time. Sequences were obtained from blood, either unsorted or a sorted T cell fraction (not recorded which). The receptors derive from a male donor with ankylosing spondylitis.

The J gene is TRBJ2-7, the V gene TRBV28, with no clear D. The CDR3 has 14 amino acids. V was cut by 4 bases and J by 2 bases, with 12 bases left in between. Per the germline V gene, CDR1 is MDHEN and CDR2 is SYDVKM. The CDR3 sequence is CASSYRIEPYEQYF. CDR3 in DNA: TGTGCCAGCAGTTACCGAATAGAGCCCTACGAGCAGTACTTC.

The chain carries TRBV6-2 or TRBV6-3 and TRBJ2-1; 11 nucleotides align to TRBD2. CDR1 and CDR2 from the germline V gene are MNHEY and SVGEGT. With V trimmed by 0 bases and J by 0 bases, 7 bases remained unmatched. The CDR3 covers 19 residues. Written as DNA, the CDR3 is TGTGCCAGCAGTTACTCCACTAGCGGGAGATTTAGCTCCTACAATGAGCAGTTCTTC. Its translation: CASSYSTSGRFSSYNEQFF.

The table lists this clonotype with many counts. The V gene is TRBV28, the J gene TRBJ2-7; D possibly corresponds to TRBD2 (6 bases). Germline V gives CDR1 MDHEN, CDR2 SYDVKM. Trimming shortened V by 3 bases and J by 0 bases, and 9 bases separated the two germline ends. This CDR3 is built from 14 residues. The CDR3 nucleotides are TGTGCCAGCAGTTTGCAGGGAGGCTCCTACGAGCAGTACTTC. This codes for CASSLQGGSYEQYF.

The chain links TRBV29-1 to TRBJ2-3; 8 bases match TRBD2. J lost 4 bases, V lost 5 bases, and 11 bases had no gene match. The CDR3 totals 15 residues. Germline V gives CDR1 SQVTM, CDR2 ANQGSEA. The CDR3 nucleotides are TGCAGCGTTTCCCCCATACTAGCGGTCGCAGATACGCAGTATTTT. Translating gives CSVSPILAVADTQYF.